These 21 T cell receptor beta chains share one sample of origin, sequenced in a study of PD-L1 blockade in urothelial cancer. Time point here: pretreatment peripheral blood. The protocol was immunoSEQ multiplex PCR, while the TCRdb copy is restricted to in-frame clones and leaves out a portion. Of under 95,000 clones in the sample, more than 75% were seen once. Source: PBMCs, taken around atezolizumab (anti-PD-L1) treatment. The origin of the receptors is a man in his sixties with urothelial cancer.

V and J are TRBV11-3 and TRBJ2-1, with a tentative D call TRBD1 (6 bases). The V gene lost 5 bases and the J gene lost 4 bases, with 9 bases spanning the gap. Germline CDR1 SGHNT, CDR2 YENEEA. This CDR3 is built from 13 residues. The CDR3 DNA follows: TGTGCCAGCAGCCATGGACAGTACAATGAGCAGTTCTTC. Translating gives CASSHGQYNEQFF.

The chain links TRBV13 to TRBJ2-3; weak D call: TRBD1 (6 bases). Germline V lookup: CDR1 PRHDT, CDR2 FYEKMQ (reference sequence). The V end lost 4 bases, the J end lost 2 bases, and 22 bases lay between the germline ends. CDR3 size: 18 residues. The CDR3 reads CASSSTLYHLGHTDTQYF. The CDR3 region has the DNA TGTGCCAGCAGCTCAACCCTATATCACCTGGGACACACAGATACGCAGTATTTT.

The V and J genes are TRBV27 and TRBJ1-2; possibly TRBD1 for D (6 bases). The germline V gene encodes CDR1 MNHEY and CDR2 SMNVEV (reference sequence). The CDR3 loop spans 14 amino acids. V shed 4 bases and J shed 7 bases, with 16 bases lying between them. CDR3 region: CASSSQQGPLGYTF. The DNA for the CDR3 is TGTGCCAGCAGTTCCCAACAGGGTCCCCTTGGCTACACCTTC.

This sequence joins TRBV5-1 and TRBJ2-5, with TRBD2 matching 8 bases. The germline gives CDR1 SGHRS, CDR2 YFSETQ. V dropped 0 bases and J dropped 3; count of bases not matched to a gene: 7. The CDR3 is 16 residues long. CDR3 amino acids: CASSLGMAGGKETQYF. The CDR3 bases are TGCGCCAGCAGCTTGGGGATGGCGGGGGGCAAAGAGACCCAGTACTTC.

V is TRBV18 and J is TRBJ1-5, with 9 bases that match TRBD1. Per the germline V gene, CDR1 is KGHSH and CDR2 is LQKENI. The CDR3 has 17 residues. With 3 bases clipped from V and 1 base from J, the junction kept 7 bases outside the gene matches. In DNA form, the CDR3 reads TGTGCCAGCTCACCGGGACAGGGCGGGTTCAGCAATCAGCCCCAGCATTTT. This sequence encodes CASSPGQGGFSNQPQHF.

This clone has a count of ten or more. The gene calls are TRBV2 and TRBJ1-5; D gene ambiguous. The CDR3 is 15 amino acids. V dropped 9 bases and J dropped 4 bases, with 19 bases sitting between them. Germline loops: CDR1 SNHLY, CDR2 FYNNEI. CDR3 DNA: TGTGCCAGTAAAACGGACGGAGGAGCTAATCAGCCCCAGCATTTT. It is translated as CASKTDGGANQPQHF.

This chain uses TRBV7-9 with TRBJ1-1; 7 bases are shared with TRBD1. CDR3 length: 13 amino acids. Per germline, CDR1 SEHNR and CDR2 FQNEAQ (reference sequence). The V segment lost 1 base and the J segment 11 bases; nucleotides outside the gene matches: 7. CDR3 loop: CASSLVGGLGAFF. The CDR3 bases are TGTGCCAGCAGCTTAGTAGGGGGCCTGGGCGCTTTCTTT.

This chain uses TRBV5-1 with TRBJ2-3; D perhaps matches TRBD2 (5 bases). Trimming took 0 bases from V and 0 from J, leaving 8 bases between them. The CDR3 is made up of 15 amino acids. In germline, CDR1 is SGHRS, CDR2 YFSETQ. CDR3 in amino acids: CASSLEERSTDTQYF. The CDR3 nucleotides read TGCGCCAGCAGCTTGGAGGAGCGGAGCACAGATACGCAGTATTTT. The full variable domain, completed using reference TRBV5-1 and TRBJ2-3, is KAGVTQTPRYLIKTRGQQVTLSCSPISGHRSVSWYQQTPGQGLQFLFEYFSETQRNKGNFPGRFSGRQFSNSRSEMNVSTLELGDSALYLCASSLEERSTDTQYFGPGTRLTVL.

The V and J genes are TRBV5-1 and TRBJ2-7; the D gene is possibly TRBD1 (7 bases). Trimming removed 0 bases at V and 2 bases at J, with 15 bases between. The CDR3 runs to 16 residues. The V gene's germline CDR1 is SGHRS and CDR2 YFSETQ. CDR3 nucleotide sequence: TGCGCCAGCAGCTTGGGGGGGGACAGACGGGCCTACGAGCAGTACTTC. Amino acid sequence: CASSLGGDRRAYEQYF.

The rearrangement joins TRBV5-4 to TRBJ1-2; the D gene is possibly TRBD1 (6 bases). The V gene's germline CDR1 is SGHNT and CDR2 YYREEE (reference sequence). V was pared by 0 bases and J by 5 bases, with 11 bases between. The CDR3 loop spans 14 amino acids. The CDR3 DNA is TGTGCCAGCAGCTTGGAAGCGGGGACATATGGCTACACCTTC. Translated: CASSLEAGTYGYTF. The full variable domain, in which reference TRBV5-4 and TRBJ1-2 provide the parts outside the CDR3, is ETGVTQSPTHLIKTRGQQVTLRCSSQSGHNTVSWYQQALGQGPQFIFQYYREEENGRGNFPPRFSGLQFPNYSSELNVNALELDDSALYLCASSLEAGTYGYTFGSGTRLTVV.

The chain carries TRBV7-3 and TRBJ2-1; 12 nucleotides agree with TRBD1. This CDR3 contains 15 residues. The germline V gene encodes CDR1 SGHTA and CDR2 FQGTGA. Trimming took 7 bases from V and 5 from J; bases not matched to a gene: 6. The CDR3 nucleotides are TGTGCCAGCACCTTGGGGACAGGGGGCCACAATGAGCAGTTCTTC. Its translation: CASTLGTGGHNEQFF.

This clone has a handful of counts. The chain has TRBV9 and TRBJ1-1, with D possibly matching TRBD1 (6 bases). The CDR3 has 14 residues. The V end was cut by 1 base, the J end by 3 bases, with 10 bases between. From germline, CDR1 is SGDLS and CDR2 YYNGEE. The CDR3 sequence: CASSVTGLDTEAFF. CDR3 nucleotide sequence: TGTGCCAGCAGCGTAACAGGGTTAGACACTGAAGCTTTCTTT.

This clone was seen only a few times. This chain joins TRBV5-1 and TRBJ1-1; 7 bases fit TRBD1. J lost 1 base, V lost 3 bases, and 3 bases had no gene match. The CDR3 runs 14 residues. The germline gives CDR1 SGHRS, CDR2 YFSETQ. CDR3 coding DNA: TGCGCCAGCAGCTGGGGACAGAAGAACACTGAAGCTTTCTTT. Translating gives CASSWGQKNTEAFF.

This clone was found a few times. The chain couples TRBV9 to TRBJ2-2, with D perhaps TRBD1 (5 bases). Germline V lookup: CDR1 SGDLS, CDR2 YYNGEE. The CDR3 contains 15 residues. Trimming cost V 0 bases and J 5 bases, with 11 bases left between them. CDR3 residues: CASSVGGRTTGELFF. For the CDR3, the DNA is TGTGCCAGCAGCGTAGGGGGCAGGACAACCGGGGAGCTGTTTTTT.

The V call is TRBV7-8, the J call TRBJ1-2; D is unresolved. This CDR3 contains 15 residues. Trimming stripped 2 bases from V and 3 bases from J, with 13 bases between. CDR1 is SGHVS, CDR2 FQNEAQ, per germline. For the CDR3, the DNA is TGTGCCAGCAGCTTATCGCCACTCGGGGACTATGGCTACACCTTC. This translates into CASSLSPLGDYGYTF.

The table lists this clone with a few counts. The CDR3 reads CATRKGANTEAFF. CDR3 in DNA: TGTGCCACCAGGAAAGGGGCGAACACTGAAGCTTTCTTT. The chain has TRBV15 and TRBJ1-1; D perhaps matches TRBD1 (5 bases). Trimming took 6 bases from V and 1 from J, leaving 9 bases between them. The germline V gene encodes CDR1 LNHNV and CDR2 YYDKDF (reference sequence). CDR3 length equals 13 residues.

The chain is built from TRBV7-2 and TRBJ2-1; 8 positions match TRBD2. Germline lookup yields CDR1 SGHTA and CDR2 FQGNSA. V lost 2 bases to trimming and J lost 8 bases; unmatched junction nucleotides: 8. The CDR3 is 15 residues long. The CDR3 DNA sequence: TGTGCCAGCAGCTTAAGCGGGGGAAGGACATATGAGCAGTTCTTC. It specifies CASSLSGGRTYEQFF.

The CDR3 DNA reads as TGTGCCAGCAGAACCGGGACAGGGGATGAGCAGTTCTTC. Residues: CASRTGTGDEQFF. The genes are TRBV6-5 and TRBJ2-1; TRBD1 matches at 10 bases. V trimming: 6 bases; J trimming: 8 bases; junction bases outside the gene matches: 4. This CDR3 is 13 amino acids long. The germline V gene encodes CDR1 MNHEY and CDR2 SVGAGI.

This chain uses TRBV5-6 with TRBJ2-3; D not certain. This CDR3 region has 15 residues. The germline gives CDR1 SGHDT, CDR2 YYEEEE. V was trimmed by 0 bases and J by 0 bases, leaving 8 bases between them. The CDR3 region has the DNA TGTGCCAGCAGCTTGGCCGGCAGGAGCACAGATACGCAGTATTTT. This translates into CASSLAGRSTDTQYF.

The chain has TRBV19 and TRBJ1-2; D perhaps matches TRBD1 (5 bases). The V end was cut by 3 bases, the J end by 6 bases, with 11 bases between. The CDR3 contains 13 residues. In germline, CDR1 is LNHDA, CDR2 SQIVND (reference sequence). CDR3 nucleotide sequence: TGTGCCAGTAGTATCTCAGGGAGGGATGGCTACACCTTC. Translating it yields CASSISGRDGYTF. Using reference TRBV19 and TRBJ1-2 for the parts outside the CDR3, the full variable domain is DGGITQSPKYLFRKEGQNVTLSCEQNLNHDAMYWYRQDPGQGLRLIYYSQIVNDFQKGDIAEGYSVSREKKESFPLTVTSAQKNPTAFYLCASSISGRDGYTFGSGTRLTVV.

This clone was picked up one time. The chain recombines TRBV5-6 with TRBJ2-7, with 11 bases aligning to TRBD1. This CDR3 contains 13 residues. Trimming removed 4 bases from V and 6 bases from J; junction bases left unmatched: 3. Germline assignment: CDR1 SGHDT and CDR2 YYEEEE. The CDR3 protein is CASSRDRGGEQYF. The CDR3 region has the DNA TGTGCCAGCAGCCGGGACAGGGGGGGCGAGCAGTACTTC.